This TCR beta chain was identified during a study of spatial heterogeneity in lung cancer (dated by TCRdb to about 2019). Turning to the overall study: Samples were obtained from approximately 72 patients with early-stage, untreated non-small cell lung cancer from the lung TRACERx cohort. Follow-up PBMC samples were sequenced whenever available, and the median time to follow-up was roughly two years after resection. Beta-chain transcripts were consistently detected in greater numbers than alpha-chain transcripts, which likely reflects a higher abundance of beta-chain transcripts. In the raw uncorrected reads, each unique combination of TCR and UMI appeared on average more than ten times. In non-small cell lung cancer, the study made a quantitative comparison of TCR alpha and beta repertoires among multiple tumor regions, matched nontumor lung and blood. Nonsynonymous mutation counts, determined by whole-exome sequencing of tumor tissue, were related to TCR repertoire features. At surgery, some 220 tumor regions, 61 to 75 matched nontumor lung samples and more than 50 PBMC samples were TCR-sequenced for both alpha and beta chains.

This specimen's time point label, interpreted: blood at routine non-recurrence follow-up after resection. Whole RNA extracted from tumor and nontumor lung tissue, or from cryopreserved PBMC samples, was used for TCR sequencing without cell sorting. Only patients for whom sufficient RNA was available from at least two tumor regions were selected for TCR sequencing. From its cysteine to its phenylalanine, the CDR3 spans 17 amino acids. CDR3 DNA is the only sequence kept; it has 51 bases, read in frame from the first base. Sequences SGHRS (CDR1) and YFSETQ (CDR2) are obtained from the germline V gene. At the junction V is shortened by 4 bases and J by 2 bases; bases outside the gene matches: 14. Study-level results and caveats: Only approximately 14 patients were included in the comparisons of baseline and follow-up blood repertoires. Additional single-cell paired TCR alpha and beta sequencing was considered necessary to confirm, at a functional level, the hypothesis that regional TCRs recognize regional mutations. Ubiquitous expanded tumor TCRs were detected in blood more often at tumor resection than at routine follow-up.

This clonotype was recorded many times. No cognate antigen has been identified for it. Base qualities are not provided; no much larger clone lies one nucleotide away. The protocol used for the library was 5' RACE. Instrument used: NextSeq 500. The TCR library protocol attached a unique molecular identifier to each TCR cDNA molecule to allow correction of PCR and sequencing errors. The authors' pipeline ran thus. Decombinator tools were used for TCR identification, UMI-based error correction and CDR3 extraction. Expanded TCRs were defined as those above a frequency of 2 per 1,000, corresponding to the top 1% of the tumor frequency distribution. Renyi diversity was computed with the R vegan package after each repertoire had been subsampled 100 times to 5,000 TCRs. CDR3 similarity networks were constructed using string-kernel similarity of amino acid triplets, with links drawn between CDR3s whose pairwise similarity was above 0.82. TCRdb passed the public sequencing reads through fastp at Q25 and MiXCR, retaining productive beta sequences. CDR3 protein duplicates are merged, each entry listing the most common genes and DNA. These V and J calls derive from TCRdb rather than the authors' analysis. This sample has about 52,000 distinct CDR3 sequences in its table, and roughly 7.4% of those were observed once. The ten top clones hold around 38% of the sample.

This TCR derives from a female donor with early-stage non-small cell lung cancer. Sequenced here: PBMCs, sampled at follow-up. Here the chain combines TRBV5-1 and TRBJ1-1; 7 bases in between match TRBD1. In nucleotides, the sequence is TGCGCCAGCAGCCCAGATCCTGCCGGACAGGCCAACACTGAAGCTTTCTTT. Translated, it reads CASSPDPAGQANTEAFF.